This T cell receptor beta chain was observed in a study of blood T cell repertoires in COVID-19 (dated by TCRdb to 2018 to 2021). Regarding the complete study: Collaborator samples came from the United States, Italy and Spain and covered acute and convalescent phases of COVID-19. The prospective study material was composed of cDNA or gDNA derived from T cells, B-cell-depleted T cells, or PBMCs. The dataset comprised deeply sampled blood TCRbeta repertoires from subjects exposed to, actively infected with, or recovered from COVID-19. The repertoires were made available in a free public database intended to serve as a resource for research on the immune response to SARS-CoV-2. The samples were drawn from the first 160 participants of the ongoing ImmuneRACE study and from 950 to 1,500 subjects provided by 6 global collaborators. A de-identified subject ID, COVID-19 status, age in years and sex were almost always included in the sample metadata. Where available, HLA class I and class II types were obtained from metadata supplied by the sample provider rather than from assay-based typing. Overall study outcomes, separate from this receptor: How much clinical and demographic metadata was included differed by source and by participant, and the metadata was provided uncurated.

TCRbeta CDR3 regions were amplified from genomic DNA by means of the immunoSEQ Assay, a bias-controlled multiplex PCR. The paper's processing steps were these. Nucleated cell counts per sample were estimated from amplification of reference gene primers within the assay. Sequence reads were collapsed and filtered to measure the absolute abundance of every unique TCRbeta CDR3 rearrangement. For each sample, productive Simpson clonality was calculated by taking the square root of Simpson's diversity index across productive rearrangements. This immuneACCESS table, as held by TCRdb, lists in-frame sequences with V and J called but not all clones. Of the missing ones, under half trace to an unresolved V gene in checked studies; the others have no known cause. That table supplies the V and J calls and clone size; D and trimming were determined from the DNA. In all, the sample holds about 170,000 clones, and around 82% of those were seen once. The ten most abundant clones make up 0.95% to 1.5% of the sample.

Comments on this clone: There is no known antigen for this receptor. Base qualities are not at hand, and no much larger clone is one base apart.

Trimming costs V 0 bases and J 1 base, and their ends lie 22 bases apart. The germline V gene sets CDR1 to SGDLS and CDR2 to YYNGEE. The CDR3 has 19 amino acids, counting the end cysteine and phenylalanine. Here the CDR3 DNA is all that survives: 57 bases in frame from base 1. A second Seattle source provided samples from volunteer blood donors who had recovered from COVID-19. Each collaborating institution followed its own protocols to collect whole blood in K2EDTA tubes. For TCRbeta analysis, collaborators shipped samples as frozen whole blood, isolated PBMCs, or DNA extracted from either of those sample types.

This receptor was identified in a man aged 55 to 70 who had recovered from COVID-19. The receptor chain draws on TRBV9 and TRBJ1-1, with TRBD1 tentatively as D gene (6 bases match). The specimen was peripheral blood. For the CDR3, the sequence is CASSVEGDLVGDGNTEAFF. Read as DNA, the sequence is TGTGCCAGCAGCGTAGAGGGGGACCTAGTTGGTGACGGGAACACTGAAGCTTTCTTT.